This entry lists 5 T cell receptor beta chains sequenced from one sample in a study of T cell responses to AZD1222 COVID-19 vaccine. Method: immunoSEQ multiplex PCR; TCRdb's copy keeps in-frame clones and lacks some. The data hold 100,000 to 130,000 clones, with about 89% observed a single time. The source material was peripheral blood, sampled on day 0 of AZD1222 vaccination. Receptor source: an adult in good health.

This chain links TRBV30 with TRBJ1-6, with D possibly being TRBD1 (5 bases). The V end lost 0 bases, the J end lost 3 bases, and 6 bases lay between the germline ends. In germline, CDR1 is GTSNPN, CDR2 SVGIG (reference sequence). The CDR3 length is 14 residues. The CDR3 DNA reads as TGTGCCTGGAGTGTAGGGGTCTATAATTCACCCCTCCACTTT. Its translation is CAWSVGVYNSPLHF.

J is TRBJ2-5 and V is TRBV7-9; 10 positions match TRBD1. CDR1 SEHNR and CDR2 FQNEAQ come from the germline V gene (reference sequence). CDR3 length: 15 residues. V shed 7 bases, J shed 3 bases, and the junction held 8 bases outside the gene matches. The CDR3 protein is CASTKTGTGEETQYF. The CDR3 DNA reads as TGTGCCAGCACCAAAACCGGGACAGGGGAAGAGACCCAGTACTTC.

The rearrangement joins TRBV7-3 to TRBJ2-3; 12 bases are shared with TRBD1. The CDR3 consists of 17 residues. CDR1 is SGHTA and CDR2 is FQGTGA in the germline V gene. With V trimmed by 5 bases and J by 5 bases, 11 bases remained unmatched. CDR3 coding DNA: TGTGCCAGCAGCCTCCCGCGGGGACAGGGGGCATTAGATACGCAGTATTTT. This translates into CASSLPRGQGALDTQYF.

The chain recombines TRBV10-3 with TRBJ2-7; perhaps TRBD2 as D (5 bases). The CDR3 runs 13 residues. V was trimmed by 2 bases and J by 4 bases, leaving 9 bases between them. Germline V gene data show CDR1 as ENHRY and CDR2 as SYGVKD. The CDR3 is CAISERERYEQYF. For the CDR3, the DNA is TGTGCCATCAGTGAGAGGGAGCGTTACGAGCAGTACTTC.

This chain uses TRBV28 with TRBJ1-4, with D hard to call. Germline CDR1 MDHEN, CDR2 SYDVKM. V shed 8 bases and J shed 2 bases, with 6 bases lying between them. The CDR3 sequence is 12 residues long. This chain's CDR3 is CASGRTNEKLFF. Here the CDR3 DNA reads TGTGCCAGCGGGAGGACTAATGAAAAACTGTTTTTT.